This TCR beta chain was obtained from a study of blood T cells in healthy people across ages. Notes on the study in general: When set beside aged donors, long-lived donors presented more naive CD4+ cells and higher diversity.

The use of a sample-barcoded 5' primer and a J-beta primer mix characterized a second PCR of roughly 6 to 12 cycles. A template-switch adaptor that had 12 random nucleotides put a tag on each cDNA molecule. Using its own MiXCR run on the 5' RACE reads, TCRdb lists one record per CDR3 protein. The profile shows some 1 million distinct CDR3 sequences, over 35% of them singletons. Isolated per sample were at least 6.5 million PBMCs. This clonotype was counted only a few times. Its antigen is not known. The clonotype comes from a woman aged 55-70 years in good health. Material for sequencing was blood.

The CDR3 loop is CASSQGVTSQETQYF. The CDR3 nucleotides are TGCGCCAGCAGCCAAGGCGTCACTAGCCAAGAGACCCAGTACTTC. The chain employs TRBV4-1 and TRBJ2-5; TRBD2 is a possible D gene (5 bases). The germline V gene has CDR1 MGHRA and CDR2 YSYEKL. There are 15 residues in the CDR3. With 1 base removed from V and 1 base from J, the gap between germline ends came to 10 bases.